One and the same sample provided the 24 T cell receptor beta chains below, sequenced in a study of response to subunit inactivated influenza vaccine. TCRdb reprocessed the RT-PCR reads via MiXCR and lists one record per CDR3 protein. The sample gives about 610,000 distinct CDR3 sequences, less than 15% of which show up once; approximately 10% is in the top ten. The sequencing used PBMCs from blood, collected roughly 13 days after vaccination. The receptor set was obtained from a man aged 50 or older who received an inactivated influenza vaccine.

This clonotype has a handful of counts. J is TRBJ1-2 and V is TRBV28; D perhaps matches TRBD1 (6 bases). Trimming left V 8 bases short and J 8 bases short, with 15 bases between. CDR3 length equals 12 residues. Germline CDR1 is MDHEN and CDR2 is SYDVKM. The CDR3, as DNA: TGTGCCAGCCGGGGGGGGCGAGGGGGCTACACCTTC. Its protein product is CASRGGRGGYTF.

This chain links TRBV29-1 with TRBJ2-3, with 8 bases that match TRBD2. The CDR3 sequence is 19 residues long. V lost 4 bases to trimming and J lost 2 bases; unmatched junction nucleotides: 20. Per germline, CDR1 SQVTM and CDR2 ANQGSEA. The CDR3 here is CSVARGSRIAGGTTDTQYF. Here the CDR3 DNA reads TGCAGCGTTGCGAGAGGGAGCCGAATTGCGGGAGGCACCACAGATACGCAGTATTTT.

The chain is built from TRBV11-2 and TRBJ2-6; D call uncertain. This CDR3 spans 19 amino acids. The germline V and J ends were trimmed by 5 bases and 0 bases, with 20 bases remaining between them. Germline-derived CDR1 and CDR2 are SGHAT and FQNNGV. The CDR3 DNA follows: TGTGCCAGCAGCCCTGAAGCGAGGCAGGAAGGCTCTGGGGCCAACGTCCTGACTTTC. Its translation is CASSPEARQEGSGANVLTF.

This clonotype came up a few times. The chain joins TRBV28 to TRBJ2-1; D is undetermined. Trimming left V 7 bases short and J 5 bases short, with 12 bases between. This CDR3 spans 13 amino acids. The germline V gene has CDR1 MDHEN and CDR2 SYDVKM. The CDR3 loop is CASKYSSHNEQFF. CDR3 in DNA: TGTGCCAGCAAATATTCTAGTCACAATGAGCAGTTCTTC.

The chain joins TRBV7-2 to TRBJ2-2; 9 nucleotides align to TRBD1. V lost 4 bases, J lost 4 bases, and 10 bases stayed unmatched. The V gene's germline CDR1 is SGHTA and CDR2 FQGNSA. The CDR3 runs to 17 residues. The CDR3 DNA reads TGTGCCAGCAGCTCGACCCCACAGGGGGCGGGCACCGGGGAGCTGTTTTTT. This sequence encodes CASSSTPQGAGTGELFF.

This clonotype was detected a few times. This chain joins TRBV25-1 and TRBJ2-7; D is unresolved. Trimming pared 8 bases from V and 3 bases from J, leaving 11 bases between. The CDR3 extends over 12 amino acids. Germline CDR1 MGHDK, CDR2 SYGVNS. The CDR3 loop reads CASLDPGYEQYF. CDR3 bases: TGTGCCAGCCTAGACCCGGGCTACGAGCAGTACTTC.

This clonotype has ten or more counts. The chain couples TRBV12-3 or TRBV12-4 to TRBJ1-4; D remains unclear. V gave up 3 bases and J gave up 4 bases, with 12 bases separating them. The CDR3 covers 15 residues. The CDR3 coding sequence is TGTGCCAGCAGTTTTCAGGCGCAGATTAATGAAAAACTGTTTTTT. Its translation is CASSFQAQINEKLFF.

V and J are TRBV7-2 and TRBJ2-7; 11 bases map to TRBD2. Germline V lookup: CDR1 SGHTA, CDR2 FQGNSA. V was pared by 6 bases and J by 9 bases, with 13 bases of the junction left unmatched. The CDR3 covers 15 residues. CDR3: CASSRGLAGPTVQYF. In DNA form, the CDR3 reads TGTGCCAGCAGTCGAGGACTAGCGGGCCCTACGGTGCAGTACTTC.

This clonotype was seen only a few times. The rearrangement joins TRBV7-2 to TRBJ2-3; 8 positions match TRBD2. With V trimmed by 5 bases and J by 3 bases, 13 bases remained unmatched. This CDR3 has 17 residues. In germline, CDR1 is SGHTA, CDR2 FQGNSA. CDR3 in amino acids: CASSTTSGLWGTDTQYF. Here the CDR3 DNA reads TGTGCCAGCAGCACAACTAGCGGTCTCTGGGGAACAGATACGCAGTATTTT.

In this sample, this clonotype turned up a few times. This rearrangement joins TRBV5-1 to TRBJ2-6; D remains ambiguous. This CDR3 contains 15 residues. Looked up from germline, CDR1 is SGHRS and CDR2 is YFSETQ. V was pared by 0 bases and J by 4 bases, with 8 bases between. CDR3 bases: TGCGCCAGCAGCTTGGTTTCCGCAGGGGCCAACGTCCTGACTTTC. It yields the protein CASSLVSAGANVLTF.

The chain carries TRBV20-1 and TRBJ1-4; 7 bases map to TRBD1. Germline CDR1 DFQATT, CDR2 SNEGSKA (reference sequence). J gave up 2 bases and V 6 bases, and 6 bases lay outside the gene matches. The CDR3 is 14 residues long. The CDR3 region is CSADQGGTNEKLFF. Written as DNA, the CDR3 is TGCAGTGCCGACCAGGGGGGCACTAATGAAAAACTGTTTTTT.

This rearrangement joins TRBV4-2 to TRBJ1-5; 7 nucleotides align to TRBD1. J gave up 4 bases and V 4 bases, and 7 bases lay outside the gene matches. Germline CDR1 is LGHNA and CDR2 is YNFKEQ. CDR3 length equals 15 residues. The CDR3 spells CASSPTGTVNQPQHF. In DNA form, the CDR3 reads TGTGCCAGCAGCCCGACCGGGACAGTTAATCAGCCCCAGCATTTT.

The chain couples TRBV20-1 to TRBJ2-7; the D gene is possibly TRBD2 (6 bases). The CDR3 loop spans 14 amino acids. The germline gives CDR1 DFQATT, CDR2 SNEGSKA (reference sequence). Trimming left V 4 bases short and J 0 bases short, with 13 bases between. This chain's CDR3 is CSAIGGTPSYEQYF. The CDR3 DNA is TGCAGTGCTATAGGCGGGACCCCCTCCTACGAGCAGTACTTC.

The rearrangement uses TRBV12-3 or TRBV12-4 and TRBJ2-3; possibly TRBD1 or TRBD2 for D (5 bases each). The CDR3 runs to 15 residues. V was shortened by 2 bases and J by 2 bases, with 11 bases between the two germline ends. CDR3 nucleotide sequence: TGTGCCAGCAGTTTAAGGGGAGCGGCCACAGATACGCAGTATTTT. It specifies CASSLRGAATDTQYF.

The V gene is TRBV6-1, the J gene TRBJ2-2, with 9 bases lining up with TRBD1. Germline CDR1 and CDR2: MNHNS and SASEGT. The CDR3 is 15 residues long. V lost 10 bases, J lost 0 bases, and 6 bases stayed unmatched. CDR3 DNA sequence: TGTGCCACTACCCGACAGGGGGCGAACACCGGGGAGCTGTTTTTT. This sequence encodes CATTRQGANTGELFF.

This CDR3 reads CASSQGTGGGETQYF. The CDR3 DNA follows: TGCGCCAGCAGCCAAGGAACAGGGGGCGGTGAGACCCAGTACTTC. The chain employs TRBV4-3 and TRBJ2-5; 9 bases map to TRBD1. The CDR3 loop spans 15 amino acids. Losses at the gene ends were 1 base for V and 5 bases for J; bases not matched to a gene: 5. CDR1 is LGHNA and CDR2 is YSLEER in the germline V gene.

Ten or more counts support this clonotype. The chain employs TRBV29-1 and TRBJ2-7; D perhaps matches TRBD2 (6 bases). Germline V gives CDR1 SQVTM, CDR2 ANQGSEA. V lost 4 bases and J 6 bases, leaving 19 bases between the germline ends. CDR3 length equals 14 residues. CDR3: CSVVIGAGFGEQYF. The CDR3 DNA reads TGCAGCGTTGTAATTGGGGCGGGATTCGGCGAGCAGTACTTC.

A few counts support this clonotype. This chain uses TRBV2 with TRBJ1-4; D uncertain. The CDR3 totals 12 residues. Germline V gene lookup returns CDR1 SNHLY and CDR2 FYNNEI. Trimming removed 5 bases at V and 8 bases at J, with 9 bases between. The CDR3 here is CASSSGWEKLFF. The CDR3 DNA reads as TGTGCCAGCAGTTCTGGGTGGGAAAAACTGTTTTTT.

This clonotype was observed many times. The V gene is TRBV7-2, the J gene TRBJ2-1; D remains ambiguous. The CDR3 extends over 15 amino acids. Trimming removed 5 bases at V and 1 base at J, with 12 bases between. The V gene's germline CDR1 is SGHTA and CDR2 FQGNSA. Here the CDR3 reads CASSLSGVSYNEQFF. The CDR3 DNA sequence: TGTGCCAGCAGCCTCTCGGGTGTATCCTACAATGAGCAGTTCTTC. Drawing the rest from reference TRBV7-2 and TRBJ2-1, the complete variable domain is GAGVSQSPSNKVTEKGKDVELRCDPISGHTALYWYRQSLGQGLEFLIYFQGNSAPDKSGLPSDRFSAERTGGSVSTLTIQRTQQEDSAVYLCASSLSGVSYNEQFFGPGTRLTVL.

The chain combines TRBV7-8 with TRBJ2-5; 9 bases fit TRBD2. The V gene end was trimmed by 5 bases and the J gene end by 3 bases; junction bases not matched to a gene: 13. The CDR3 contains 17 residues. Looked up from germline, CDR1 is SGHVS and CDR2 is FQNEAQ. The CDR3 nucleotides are TGTGCCAGCAGCCGTATCCGTAGCGGGAGCGGAGAAGAGACCCAGTACTTC. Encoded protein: CASSRIRSGSGEETQYF.

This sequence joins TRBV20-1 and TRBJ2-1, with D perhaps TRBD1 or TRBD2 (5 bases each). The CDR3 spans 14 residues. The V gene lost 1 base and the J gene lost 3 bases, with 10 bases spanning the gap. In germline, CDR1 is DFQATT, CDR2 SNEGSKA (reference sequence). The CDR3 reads CSARGGQGYNEQFF. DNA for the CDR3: TGCAGTGCTAGAGGCGGGCAGGGCTACAATGAGCAGTTCTTC.

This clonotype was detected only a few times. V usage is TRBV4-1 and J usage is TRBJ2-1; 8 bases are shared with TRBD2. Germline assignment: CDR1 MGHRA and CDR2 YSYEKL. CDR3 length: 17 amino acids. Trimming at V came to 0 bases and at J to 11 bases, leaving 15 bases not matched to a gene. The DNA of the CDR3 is TGCGCCAGCAGCCAAGATCGGGCGGGGGGAAGTATAATGAAGCAGTTCTTC. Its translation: CASSQDRAGGSIMKQFF.

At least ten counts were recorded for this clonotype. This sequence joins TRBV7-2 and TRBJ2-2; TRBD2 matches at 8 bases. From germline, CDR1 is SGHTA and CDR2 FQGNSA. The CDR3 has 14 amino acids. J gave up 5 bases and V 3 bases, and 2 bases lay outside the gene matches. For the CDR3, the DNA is TGTGCCAGCAGCTTCGCGGGAGGTACCGGGGAGCTGTTTTTT. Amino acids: CASSFAGGTGELFF.

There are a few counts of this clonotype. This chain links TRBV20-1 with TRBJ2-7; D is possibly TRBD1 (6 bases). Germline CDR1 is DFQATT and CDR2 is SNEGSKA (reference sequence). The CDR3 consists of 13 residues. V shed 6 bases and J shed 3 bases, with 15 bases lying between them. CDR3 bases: TGCAGTGCCCCTGACAGGAGCAGCTACGAGCAGTACTTC. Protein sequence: CSAPDRSSYEQYF.